This T cell receptor (beta chain) was profiled in a study of blood T cell repertoires in COVID-19. Study-level information: The United States, Italy and Spain were the sources of the acute and convalescent COVID-19 samples.

In the study's own analysis: Amplification with reference gene primers provided the estimates of nucleated cell counts. Only in-frame clones appear in the TCRdb table, and some are missing; sequencing was by immunoSEQ multiplex PCR. The D gene and trimming were derived from the DNA, and the V and J assignments and clone size from that table. The data show over 150,000 clones, with roughly four fifths seen just once and 3.7% held by the top ten. The ends lost 3 bases at V and 6 bases at J; junction bases unmatched: 8. The CDR3 sequence is 15 residues long. In germline, CDR1 is KGHSH, CDR2 LQKENI. The sample was peripheral blood. The sequence was obtained from a woman of 80 years or more with acute or convalescent COVID-19. V usage is TRBV18 and J usage is TRBJ1-2, with 9 bases fitting TRBD1. CDR3 bases: TGTGCCAGCTCACCCCCGACAGGGGGAAGGAATGGCTACACCTTC. Its protein product is CASSPPTGGRNGYTF.